The 26 T cell receptor beta chains below were found in one sample sequenced in a study of shared clonotypes between healthy human individuals. Profiling relied on immunoSEQ multiplex PCR, and the TCRdb table lists in-frame clones only, not all of them. The profile shows about 490,000 clones, 70% to 85% of them singletons. The sequenced sample was PBMCs. The receptors stem from a woman between 35 and 50 years old in good health. Some clones in this sample may be carry-over from other donors' samples.

The J gene is TRBJ2-7, the V gene TRBV2; the D call may be TRBD1 or TRBD2 (6 bases each). CDR1 SNHLY and CDR2 FYNNEI come from the germline V gene. With 6 bases removed from V and 9 bases from J, the gap between germline ends came to 24 bases. This CDR3 has 15 residues. CDR3 DNA sequence: TGTGCCAGCAGCCCCGGGGGCGTTAGCGACCTTGGGCAGTACTTC. Encoded protein: CASSPGGVSDLGQYF.

The rearrangement links TRBV6-5 to TRBJ2-1; a weak D match, TRBD2 (5 bases). The CDR3 loop spans 14 amino acids. In germline, CDR1 is MNHEY, CDR2 SVGAGI. V lost 6 bases and J 0 bases, leaving 9 bases between the germline ends. The CDR3 DNA reads as TGTGCCAGCAGCCGGACTGTCTCCTACAATGAGCAGTTCTTC. The encoded protein is CASSRTVSYNEQFF.

A single count supports this clone. The rearrangement joins TRBV30 to TRBJ1-3; no clear D gene. V dropped 3 bases and J dropped 2 bases, with 8 bases sitting between them. The CDR3 extends over 13 amino acids. Germline V lookup: CDR1 GTSNPN, CDR2 SVGIG (reference sequence). The CDR3 here is CAWRVPPGNTIYF. The CDR3 bases are TGTGCCTGGAGGGTACCTCCTGGAAACACCATATATTTT.

The chain recombines TRBV28 with TRBJ1-4, with D hard to call. CDR1 and CDR2 from the germline V gene are MDHEN and SYDVKM. The CDR3 contains 16 residues. V shed 6 bases and J shed 0 bases, with 14 bases lying between them. The CDR3 nucleotides are TGTGCCAGCAGCCCCCCGACCCCTGCAACTAATGAAAAACTGTTTTTT. This codes for CASSPPTPATNEKLFF.

In regard to this clone: A read error may produce the germline difference seen at one junction end. The rearrangement joins TRBV7-7 to TRBJ2-7, with TRBD2 as a possible D gene (5 bases). The CDR3 covers 13 residues. Germline-derived CDR1 and CDR2 are SSHAT and FNYEAQ (reference sequence). The CDR3 nucleotides are TGTGCTAGCAGCTTAGACTACACCTACGAGCAGTACTTC. It is translated as CASSLDYTYEQYF.

The J gene is TRBJ1-1, the V gene TRBV6-1; the match to TRBD1 covers 9 bases. The CDR3 is made up of 13 amino acids. Losses at the gene ends were 4 bases for V and 4 bases for J; bases not matched to a gene: 1. Germline lookup yields CDR1 MNHNS and CDR2 SASEGT. As DNA, the CDR3 is TGTGCCAGCAGTGGGACAGGGGTCACTGAAGCTTTCTTT. This translates into CASSGTGVTEAFF.

This clone is a singleton in its sample. CDR3 DNA: TGTGCCAGTAGTATTCAGTGGAGGGGAGCTAACTATGGCTACACCTTC. It encodes CASSIQWRGANYGYTF. The rearrangement links TRBV19 to TRBJ1-2, with a weak D call TRBD1 (5 bases). Germline V gene lookup returns CDR1 LNHDA and CDR2 SQIVND (reference sequence). The CDR3 is made up of 16 amino acids. Trimming took off 3 bases at V and 0 bases at J, with 14 bases between the two ends.

This CDR3 reads CAISGGTPTISGANVLTF. CDR3 DNA: TGTGCCATCAGTGGGGGGACGCCGACAATCTCTGGGGCCAACGTCCTGACTTTC. The chain joins TRBV10-3 to TRBJ2-6, with D perhaps matching TRBD1 or TRBD2 (5 bases each). The CDR3 consists of 18 residues. V lost 4 bases and J lost 0, with 16 bases in between. Germline V gene lookup returns CDR1 ENHRY and CDR2 SYGVKD.

This clone was seen a few times. This rearrangement joins TRBV6-5 to TRBJ2-1, with D possibly matching TRBD2 (7 bases). The V gene's germline CDR1 is MNHEY and CDR2 SVGAGI. Deletions cut 0 bases from V and 5 bases from J, with 14 bases between. The CDR3 totals 16 residues. The chain's CDR3 is CASSYSARGGNNEQFF. CDR3 DNA: TGTGCCAGCAGTTACTCGGCAAGGGGGGGGAACAATGAGCAGTTCTTC.

This chain links TRBV9 with TRBJ2-7; TRBD2 might be the D (6 bases). The CDR3 contains 13 residues. V was pared by 1 base and J by 7 bases, with 12 bases between. Germline CDR1 SGDLS, CDR2 YYNGEE. This CDR3 reads CASSVMGGGEQYF. CDR3 nucleotide sequence: TGTGCCAGCAGCGTAATGGGGGGTGGAGAGCAGTACTTC.

The V and J genes are TRBV27 and TRBJ2-4, with D perhaps given as TRBD1 or TRBD2 (5 bases each). This CDR3 comprises 15 residues. Germline values: CDR1 MNHEY, CDR2 SMNVEV (reference sequence). The V gene lost 3 bases and the J gene lost 3 bases, with 12 bases spanning the gap. The CDR3 bases are TGTGCCAGCAGTTTTTTGGGGGTAGGCAAAAACATTCAGTACTTC. It encodes CASSFLGVGKNIQYF.

This chain links TRBV7-9 with TRBJ2-1; D is ambiguous. Between the trimmed V and J ends, which lost 4 bases and 9 bases, there was a span of 10 bases. This CDR3 is 12 amino acids long. Germline V gene lookup returns CDR1 SEHNR and CDR2 FQNEAQ (reference sequence). For the CDR3, the DNA is TGTGCCAGCAGCTCTCCGCCGACTGAGCAGTTCTTC. This codes for CASSSPPTEQFF. Supplemented by reference TRBV7-9 and TRBJ2-1, the full variable domain reads DTGVSQNPRHKITKRGQNVTFRCDPISEHNRLYWYRQTLGQGPEFLTYFQNEAQLEKSRLLSDRFSAERPKGSFSTLEIQRTEQGDSAMYLCASSSPPTEQFFGPGTRLTVL.

A remark on this clone: The same CDR3 is also encoded by other DNA sequences in this sample. The chain couples TRBV7-9 to TRBJ2-5; D gene uncertain. The V gene's germline CDR1 is SEHNR and CDR2 FQNEAQ (reference sequence). This CDR3 region has 13 residues. Between the trimmed V and J ends, which lost 5 bases and 1 base, there was a span of 8 bases. The chain's CDR3 is CASSPRGQETQYF. Here the CDR3 DNA reads TGTGCCAGCAGCCCCCGCGGCCAAGAGACCCAGTACTTC.

Only one count was recorded for this clone. V and J are TRBV5-4 and TRBJ2-6; D remains ambiguous. The CDR3 extends over 15 amino acids. Trimming took off 4 bases at V and 0 bases at J, with 8 bases between the two ends. Germline V gene sequence: CDR1 SGHNT, CDR2 YYREEE (reference sequence). DNA for the CDR3: TGTGCCAGCAGCCTCTGGCACTCTGGGGCCAACGTCCTGACTTTC. Amino acids: CASSLWHSGANVLTF.

There are a few counts of this clone. V is TRBV15 and J is TRBJ1-2; D remains ambiguous. The CDR3 runs to 15 residues. The V end was cut by 5 bases, the J end by 0 bases, with 13 bases between. The germline gives CDR1 LNHNV, CDR2 YYDKDF (reference sequence). The CDR3 spells CATSSRRTANYGYTF. As DNA, the CDR3 is TGTGCCACCAGCTCGCGGAGGACCGCTAACTATGGCTACACCTTC.

In the case of this clone: A much more abundant neighbour one base away suggests this may be a read error. The J gene is TRBJ1-1, the V gene TRBV19; D gene uncertain. This CDR3 contains 14 residues. V lost 1 base and J lost 1, with 7 bases in between. Germline CDR1 reads LNHDA; CDR2 reads SQIVND (reference sequence). CDR3 DNA: TGTGCCAGTAGTATAGGGGGAGCGAACACTGAAGCTTTCTTT. Protein sequence: CASSIGGANTEAFF.

The genes are TRBV7-9 and TRBJ2-7, with 7 bases lining up with TRBD1. The CDR3 extends over 14 amino acids. Germline assignment: CDR1 SEHNR and CDR2 FQNEAQ (reference sequence). V shed 7 bases, J shed 2 bases, and the junction held 8 bases outside the gene matches. The CDR3 is CASNSPGTAYEQYF. As DNA, the CDR3 is TGTGCCAGCAACTCACCCGGGACAGCCTACGAGCAGTACTTC.

This clone appeared many times. J is TRBJ1-4 and V is TRBV25-1; TRBD1 is a possible D gene (6 bases). Germline V gene sequence: CDR1 MGHDK, CDR2 SYGVNS. V was clipped by 9 bases and J by 5 bases, with 19 bases between them. This CDR3 has 15 residues. Written as DNA, the CDR3 is TGTGCCAGTGGTCCACAGGGACGGCACAATGAAAAACTGTTTTTT. It specifies CASGPQGRHNEKLFF.

The J gene is TRBJ1-4, the V gene TRBV18; perhaps TRBD1 as D (6 bases). This CDR3 region has 14 residues. V lost 2 bases and J 7 bases, leaving 11 bases between the germline ends. Per the germline V gene, CDR1 is KGHSH and CDR2 is LQKENI. CDR3 nucleotides: TGTGCCAGCTCACCAGACAGGTTGAGTGAAAAACTGTTTTTT. It encodes CASSPDRLSEKLFF.

V and J are TRBV5-3 and TRBJ1-5, with D unresolved. TRBV5-3 is filed as an ORF, its function uncertain. There are 10 residues in the CDR3. V dropped 3 bases and J dropped 9 bases, with 4 bases sitting between them. CDR3 region: CARSSLPQHF. In DNA form, the CDR3 reads TGTGCCAGAAGCTCCCTGCCCCAGCATTTT.

This chain uses TRBV5-1 with TRBJ2-2; TRBD2 agrees at 12 bases. The length of the CDR3 is 15 residues. Germline assignment: CDR1 SGHRS and CDR2 YFSETQ. The J segment lost 6 bases and the V segment lost 2 bases, leaving 2 bases of the junction unmatched. The CDR3 reads CASSLLAGGSGELFF. The CDR3 DNA follows: TGCGCCAGCAGCTTACTAGCGGGAGGCTCCGGGGAGCTGTTTTTT.

In its sample, this clone was seen once. The V call is TRBV18, the J call TRBJ2-4; no definite D call. V lost 0 bases and J lost 0, with 9 bases in between. CDR3 length equals 16 residues. CDR1 is KGHSH and CDR2 is LQKENI in the germline V gene. The CDR3 region is CASSPPVGLAKNIQYF. In DNA, the CDR3 is TGTGCCAGCTCACCACCTGTAGGGCTAGCCAAAAACATTCAGTACTTC. Combining the CDR3 with reference TRBV18 and TRBJ2-4 gives the whole variable domain NAGVMQNPRHLVRRRGQEARLRCSPMKGHSHVYWYRQLPEEGLKFMVYLQKENIIDESGMPKERFSAEFPKEGPSILRIQQVVRGDSAAYFCASSPPVGLAKNIQYFGAGTRLSVL.

The J gene is TRBJ1-2, the V gene TRBV30; TRBD1 might be the D (5 bases). Trimming cost V 0 bases and J 1 base, with 6 bases left between them. Germline V lookup: CDR1 GTSNPN, CDR2 SVGIG (reference sequence). The CDR3 is 13 residues long. In DNA form, the CDR3 reads TGTGCCTGGAGTGTCAGGGATAACTATGGCTACACCTTC. Protein sequence: CAWSVRDNYGYTF.

This chain uses TRBV5-6 with TRBJ2-5, with 9 bases that match TRBD2. The CDR3 runs to 15 residues. Per germline, CDR1 SGHDT and CDR2 YYEEEE. The ends lost 4 bases at V and 3 bases at J; junction bases unmatched: 7. CDR3 residues: CASSGLAGLEETQYF. CDR3 DNA sequence: TGTGCCAGCAGCGGGCTAGCGGGATTAGAAGAGACCCAGTACTTC.

This rearrangement joins TRBV7-6 to TRBJ1-3, with D perhaps TRBD1 (5 bases). Deletions cut 5 bases from V and 0 bases from J, with 17 bases between. CDR3 length: 17 amino acids. Germline CDR1 SGHVS, CDR2 FNYEAQ. The CDR3 coding sequence is TGTGCCAGCAGCCGAATGTTGGAAGGGGCCTCTGGAAACACCATATATTTT. Amino acids: CASSRMLEGASGNTIYF.

V is TRBV15 and J is TRBJ2-3, with a weak D call TRBD1 (5 bases). The CDR3 contains 16 residues. The germline V and J ends were trimmed by 0 bases and 6 bases, with 16 bases remaining between them. From germline, CDR1 is LNHNV and CDR2 YYDKDF (reference sequence). The CDR3 DNA reads as TGTGCCACCAGCAGAGATCATTCAGGGATAGGTGATACGCAGTATTTT. This codes for CATSRDHSGIGDTQYF.